This T cell receptor (beta chain) was recorded in a study of T cells in Graves' hyperthyroidism and ophthalmopathy. A remark on this clonotype: No antigen is known for it.

Broader study findings: The model foresaw ophthalmopathy a median roughly 6.6 months prior to onset.

RNA transcripts served as the template for amplifying TCR beta CDR3 regions. An initial round of RT-PCR targeting the TCR CDR3 relied on the HTBI primer set. MiXCR, applied by TCRdb to the multiplex PCR reads, yields one record per CDR3 protein. The data hold roughly 800,000 distinct CDR3 sequences, with roughly 40% observed a single time. Patients showing uncontrolled infection, other autoimmune disease, pregnancy or lactation were ineligible. From less than 13 ml of fresh peripheral blood, PBMCs were isolated. In germline, CDR1 is SGHKS, CDR2 YYEKEE (reference sequence). V was shortened by 1 base and J by 1 base, with 8 bases between the two germline ends. The CDR3 totals 14 residues.

The origin of this receptor is a man younger than 30 with Graves' hyperthyroidism. The chain uses TRBV5-5 and TRBJ1-1; D remains unclear. The sample comprised blood. As DNA, the CDR3 is TGTGCCAGCAGCTTGAAGGGCAGGAACACTGAAGCTTTCTTT. It specifies CASSLKGRNTEAFF. The full variable domain, its missing parts supplied by reference TRBV5-5 and TRBJ1-1, is DAGVTQSPTHLIKTRGQQVTLRCSPISGHKSVSWYQQVLGQGPQFIFQYYEKEERGRGNFPDRFSARQFPNYSSELNVNALLLGDSALYLCASSLKGRNTEAFFGQGTRLTVV.